The clone carrying this TCR beta chain was observed once. No antigen is known for it. Template switching, a step in the protocol, added a universal primer site, and cDNA carried unique molecular identifiers. TCRdb processed the 5' RACE reads anew with MiXCR; each CDR3 protein has one entry. This sample has around 530,000 distinct CDR3 sequences, with approximately 16% found just once. This specimen belongs to a study of identical twins. General observations from the study: The same donors were not followed; conclusions instead depended on cross-sectional statistical analysis.

Germline CDR1 and CDR2: SGHTA and FQGNSA. This CDR3 spans 15 amino acids. Trimming cost V 1 base and J 6 bases, with 10 bases left between them. Another study also made use of these data, one on yellow fever vaccine responses in identical twins.

The source material was CD4+ T cells sorted from blood. The clonotype originates from a woman in her late teens or twenties in good health. The V call is TRBV7-2, the J call TRBJ1-6; D not certain. CDR3 in DNA: TGTGCCAGCAGCTTAGTCAAGTCCGGTAATTCACCCCTCCACTTT. This codes for CASSLVKSGNSPLHF. Filled out from reference TRBV7-2 and TRBJ1-6, the complete variable domain reads GAGVSQSPSNKVTEKGKDVELRCDPISGHTALYWYRQSLGQGLEFLIYFQGNSAPDKSGLPSDRFSAERTGGSVSTLTIQRTQQEDSAVYLCASSLVKSGNSPLHFGNGTRLTVT.